This T cell receptor beta chain was profiled in a study of blood T cell repertoires in COVID-19. Study-wide background: Whether acute or convalescent, the COVID-19 samples came from the United States, Italy and Spain. PBMCs, B-cell-depleted T cells, or T cells provided the cDNA or gDNA that made up the material.

The germline V gene encodes CDR1 SGHTA and CDR2 FQGNSA. The trim removed 1 base at V and 4 bases at J, leaving 1 base unmatched. This CDR3 comprises 14 residues. Original handling: From reference gene primer amplification, estimates of nucleated cell counts were derived. Using immunoSEQ multiplex PCR, the repertoire was profiled, and TCRdb retains in-frame clones only, with some absent. V and J calls and clone size are those listed in that table; D and trimming were worked out from the DNA. The profile shows about 400,000 clones, about 87% of them singletons. The rearrangement joins TRBV7-2 to TRBJ2-3; 8 bases align to TRBD1. Sequencing input: peripheral blood. The sequence was obtained from a human donor in a cohort sampled during active COVID-19. The CDR3 spells CASSLGDRPDTQYF. The CDR3 DNA sequence: TGTGCCAGCAGCTTAGGGGACAGGCCAGATACGCAGTATTTT.